This TCR beta chain was observed in a study of cytotoxic CD8 clonotypes in ibrutinib-treated CLL. Study at large: Partial responders around 25, complete 2; some twelve progressed and roughly 14 stayed in remission by median roughly 5.5 years.

Approximately 2.2 micrograms of genomic DNA came from cryopreserved PBMCs for TCR beta libraries. Findings and caveats of the study: Researchers report that baseline clonality outpaced age-matched healthy donors and tracked circulating CD8+ T-cell counts.

This clone has only a few counts. No antigen is known for it. Germline V lookup: CDR1 SGHDT, CDR2 YYEEEE. J was trimmed by 6 bases and V by 0 bases; bases with no gene match: 5. The CDR3 length is 14 residues. The repertoire was sequenced with immunoSEQ multiplex PCR; TCRdb's copy has only in-frame clones and lacks some. The data show tens of thousands of clones, roughly 50% seen once. The sequence was collected from a human donor with chronic lymphocytic leukemia. This specimen was PBMCs, taken after 12 months of ibrutinib treatment. The rearrangement uses TRBV5-6 and TRBJ2-7; 8 bases are shared with TRBD2. DNA for the CDR3: TGTGCCAGCAGCTTGGGATCGCTAGCGGGCGAGCAGTACTTC. It specifies CASSLGSLAGEQYF.